The 3 T cell receptor beta chains below all came from one sample that was sequenced in a study of T cells in Graves' hyperthyroidism and ophthalmopathy. The TCR beta CDR3 regions underwent amplification using RNA transcripts as the source. HTBI primers were employed in a first-round RT-PCR of the TCR CDR3. TCRdb called the multiplex PCR reads again in MiXCR, with one record for every CDR3 protein. The sample yields 500,000 to 650,000 distinct CDR3 sequences, 11% to 15% seen once. Material: blood. All receptors derive from a woman aged 40 to 50 with Graves' hyperthyroidism.

This clonotype was detected a few times. The V call is TRBV30, the J call TRBJ1-3; no reliable D call. From germline, CDR1 is GTSNPN and CDR2 SVGIG (reference sequence). This CDR3 is built from 15 residues. V was pared by 0 bases and J by 2 bases, with 11 bases between. CDR3 DNA sequence: TGTGCCTGGAGTGTAGGATCGGGGACTGGAAACACCATATATTTT. Its translation: CAWSVGSGTGNTIYF.

The rearrangement joins TRBV5-1 to TRBJ1-4; 10 nucleotides line up with TRBD1. CDR1 and CDR2 (germline): SGHRS, YFSETQ. V shed 2 bases, J shed 8 bases, and the junction held 6 bases outside the gene matches. CDR3 size: 15 residues. The CDR3 region has the DNA TGCGCCAGCAGCTTATCCGGGACAGGGGTCGAAAAACTGTTTTTT. Its translation is CASSLSGTGVEKLFF.

This clonotype was detected many times. The rearrangement joins TRBV5-1 to TRBJ1-1; 9 nucleotides agree with TRBD1. The CDR3 contains 16 residues. In germline, CDR1 is SGHRS, CDR2 YFSETQ. Germline trimming cut 0 bases from V and 0 bases from J; bases unmatched to any gene: 3. CDR3 residues: CASSLATGGMNTEAFF. Written as DNA, the CDR3 is TGCGCCAGCAGCTTGGCGACAGGGGGTATGAACACTGAAGCTTTCTTT.